One sample yielded the 10 T cell receptor beta chains listed below, sequenced in a study of early T cells in non-severe SARS-CoV-2 infection. TCRdb re-derived calls from the 5' RACE reads in MiXCR, one entry per CDR3 protein. The sample lists 50,000 or so distinct CDR3 sequences; under 15% were seen once. The sample in question was whole blood, obtained at baseline. The receptors shown here come from an adult who was a healthcare worker with PCR-confirmed SARS-CoV-2 infection or an uninfected control (not recorded which).

This clonotype was detected only a few times. J is TRBJ1-2 and V is TRBV4-1, with a possible D match to TRBD1 (5 bases). There are 14 residues in the CDR3. V lost 6 bases and J lost 8, with 19 bases in between. Germline V gene data show CDR1 as MGHRA and CDR2 as YSYEKL. The CDR3 region is CASSTPTGGRGYTF. Written as DNA, the CDR3 is TGCGCCAGCAGTACCCCAACCGGGGGACGAGGCTACACCTTC.

This clonotype was counted between two and nine times. The chain couples TRBV11-2 to TRBJ2-7; D remains unclear. CDR3 length equals 12 residues. V lost 0 bases and J 2 bases, leaving 2 bases between the germline ends. Looked up from germline, CDR1 is SGHAT and CDR2 is FQNNGV. The CDR3 protein is CASSLETYEQYF. CDR3 in DNA: TGTGCCAGCAGCTTAGAAACCTACGAGCAGTACTTC.

The chain combines TRBV20-1 with TRBJ2-5, with a possible D match to TRBD2 (6 bases). Germline CDR1 DFQATT, CDR2 SNEGSKA (reference sequence). This CDR3 comprises 15 residues. Deletions cut 0 bases from V and 2 bases from J, with 13 bases between. The CDR3 is CSARDPSAGQETQYF. Here the CDR3 DNA reads TGCAGTGCTAGAGATCCCTCAGCGGGTCAAGAGACCCAGTACTTC.

This clonotype has more than one count but fewer than ten. The V call is TRBV28, the J call TRBJ1-6, with TRBD1 matching over 10 bases. V shed 8 bases, J shed 6 bases, and the junction held 1 base outside the gene matches. CDR3 length equals 13 residues. Germline V lookup: CDR1 MDHEN, CDR2 SYDVKM. In DNA, the CDR3 is TGTGCCAGCGGACAGGGGGGTAATTCACCCCTCCACTTT. This encodes CASGQGGNSPLHF.

The rearrangement links TRBV3-1 to TRBJ1-2, with TRBD1 matching 10 bases. CDR3 size: 14 residues. The germline gives CDR1 LGHDT, CDR2 YNNKEL (reference sequence). V shed 4 bases, J shed 5 bases, and the junction held 4 bases outside the gene matches. The CDR3 reads CASSPDRGKYGYTF. CDR3 DNA: TGTGCCAGCAGCCCGGACAGGGGGAAATATGGCTACACCTTC.

This clonotype has a count of ten or more. The chain carries TRBV20-1 and TRBJ2-7; D gene ambiguous. CDR3 size: 14 residues. Trimming removed 1 base at V and 3 bases at J, with 13 bases between. The V gene's germline CDR1 is DFQATT and CDR2 SNEGSKA (reference sequence). This chain's CDR3 is CSARGASSLYEQYF. The DNA for the CDR3 is TGCAGTGCTAGAGGAGCGTCCTCACTCTACGAGCAGTACTTC.

This clonotype was seen ten or more times. The chain carries TRBV20-1 and TRBJ2-3; unclear D gene. V gave up 3 bases and J gave up 2 bases, with 9 bases separating them. The germline V gene has CDR1 DFQATT and CDR2 SNEGSKA (reference sequence). The CDR3 loop spans 13 amino acids. The CDR3 coding sequence is TGCAGTGCTAGGGGCCAGACCACAGATACGCAGTATTTT. Translated, it gives CSARGQTTDTQYF.

The rearrangement links TRBV6-5 to TRBJ1-6; D remains ambiguous. Germline CDR1 is MNHEY and CDR2 is SVGAGI. V was shortened by 0 bases and J by 12 bases, with 6 bases between the two germline ends. The CDR3 loop spans 12 amino acids. CDR3 protein: CASSYSIGPLHF. CDR3 nucleotides: TGTGCCAGCAGTTACTCGATAGGACCCCTCCACTTT.

The rearrangement uses TRBV5-1 and TRBJ1-2; 10 bases agree with TRBD1. Per the germline V gene, CDR1 is SGHRS and CDR2 is YFSETQ. The CDR3 loop spans 14 amino acids. Unmatched junction bases numbered 4, after V lost 4 bases and J lost 4 bases. The CDR3 DNA sequence: TGCGCCAGCAGCCCAGGACAGGGGGGCTATGGCTACACCTTC. Amino acids: CASSPGQGGYGYTF.

This clonotype was counted only a few times. The rearrangement links TRBV7-3 to TRBJ2-3; D tentatively reads TRBD1 or TRBD2 (5 bases each). Germline CDR1 is SGHTA and CDR2 is FQGTGA. The CDR3 runs to 17 residues. The V end was cut by 5 bases, the J end by 4 bases, with 22 bases between. This chain's CDR3 is CASSLLVLGERADTQYF. For the CDR3, the DNA is TGTGCCAGCAGCCTCCTAGTTTTGGGGGAGAGGGCAGATACGCAGTATTTT.